The text below deals with one TCR beta chain. Its target is unknown. During the collection period, no donor immune events like infections were recorded. The sample belongs to a study of identifying expanded T cells in peripheral blood. Whole-study findings and limits: Approximately 1.1 clones differed between technical replicates, versus approximately 17 and 20 over time.

Data came from immunoSEQ multiplex PCR; TCRdb stores just in-frame clones and leaves some out. This table has about 100,000 clones, about 87% appearing once. This CDR3 region has 12 residues. Trimming removed 2 bases at V and 2 bases at J, with 3 bases between. The V gene's germline CDR1 is SGHTA and CDR2 FQGNSA. The sequence derives from a person aged 18-69 years in good health. The sample consisted of blood. The genes are TRBV7-2 and TRBJ1-2; D gene unclear. The CDR3 nucleotides read TGTGCCAGCAGCTTACAAAACTATGGCTACACCTTC. Translating gives CASSLQNYGYTF.